This TCR beta chain appears in the sequencing data of a study of early T cells in non-severe SARS-CoV-2 infection. The CDR3 totals 13 residues. Germline V gene sequence: CDR1 SNHLY, CDR2 FYNNEI. Trimming removed 6 bases from V and 8 bases from J, with 16 bases in between. MiXCR was run by TCRdb on the 5' RACE reads, yielding one entry per CDR3 protein. Among some 64,000 distinct CDR3 sequences, roughly 10% were seen once, and the ten largest hold about 1.5%. The genes are TRBV2 and TRBJ1-2; D is unresolved. The material sequenced was whole blood. The receptor was derived from an adult who was a healthcare worker with PCR-confirmed SARS-CoV-2 infection or an uninfected control (not recorded which). DNA for the CDR3: TGTGCCAGCAGGGCCATGAAGGGTCAGGGCTACACCTTC. It translates to CASRAMKGQGYTF.